The 17 T cell receptor beta chains below were found in one sample sequenced in a study of T cells in localized non-small cell lung cancer. This table comes from immunoSEQ multiplex PCR, and its TCRdb copy is limited to in-frame clones, with some not included. The table records 20,000 to 25,000 clones, 88% of them present only once. The starting material was PBMCs, obtained before any cancer treatment. These receptors were collected from a man aged 40 to 70 with stage II squamous cell lung carcinoma.

The chain recombines TRBV19 with TRBJ1-4; D ambiguous. The CDR3 is made up of 14 amino acids. The ends were cut back, 5 bases at V and 5 bases at J, with 12 bases in the middle. Germline CDR1 and CDR2: LNHDA and SQIVND (reference sequence). CDR3 nucleotide sequence: TGTGCCAGTAGTCTACGGCTTCCCAATGAAAAACTGTTTTTT. Amino acids: CASSLRLPNEKLFF.

This chain uses TRBV19 with TRBJ2-7, with a possible D match to TRBD1 (5 bases). V shed 3 bases and J shed 3 bases, with 15 bases lying between them. Germline assignment: CDR1 LNHDA and CDR2 SQIVND (reference sequence). This CDR3 region has 15 residues. In DNA, the CDR3 is TGTGCCAGTAGTATTGGGGCGGAGCGATACTACGAGCAGTACTTC. Translated: CASSIGAERYYEQYF.

This chain links TRBV18 with TRBJ1-4; 7 positions agree with TRBD1. J gave up 4 bases and V 5 bases, and 1 base lay outside the gene matches. There are 13 residues in the CDR3. Germline V CDR1 and CDR2: KGHSH, LQKENI. DNA of the CDR3: TGTGCCAGCTCAAGGGACAGTAATGAAAAACTGTTTTTT. Translating gives CASSRDSNEKLFF.

The chain is built from TRBV7-9 and TRBJ1-1; D possibly corresponds to TRBD1 (5 bases). CDR3 length equals 14 residues. The germline CDR1 and CDR2 sequences are SEHNR and FQNEAQ (reference sequence). Deletions cut 4 bases from V and 1 base from J, with 10 bases between. This CDR3 is CASSSGTGNTEAFF. CDR3 DNA sequence: TGTGCCAGCAGCTCCGGGACCGGGAACACTGAAGCTTTCTTT.

The V gene is TRBV5-6, the J gene TRBJ1-2, with 7 nucleotides matching TRBD1. V gave up 1 base and J gave up 6 bases; unmatched junction bases: 3. CDR1 is SGHDT, CDR2 YYEEEE, per germline. The CDR3 is made up of 13 amino acids. The DNA for the CDR3 is TGTGCCAGCAGCTTGACAGGGGTGCATGGCTACACCTTC. It encodes CASSLTGVHGYTF.

This sequence joins TRBV5-4 and TRBJ2-3; 14 positions agree with TRBD2. Trimming at V came to 0 bases and at J to 1 base, leaving 4 bases not matched to a gene. In germline, CDR1 is SGHNT, CDR2 YYREEE (reference sequence). The length of the CDR3 is 18 residues. For the CDR3, the DNA is TGTGCCAGCAGCTTGGATGGGACTAGCGGGGGTGGCACAGATACGCAGTATTTT. Its translation is CASSLDGTSGGGTDTQYF.

V is TRBV19 and J is TRBJ1-5; D is ambiguous. This CDR3 is 14 amino acids long. Germline V gives CDR1 LNHDA, CDR2 SQIVND (reference sequence). V was shortened by 3 bases and J by 3 bases, with 9 bases between the two germline ends. The CDR3 here is CASSIYSFNQPQHF. CDR3 sequence (DNA): TGTGCCAGTAGTATTTACAGTTTCAATCAGCCCCAGCATTTT.

The chain recombines TRBV6-1 with TRBJ1-3; 7 positions agree with TRBD1. Germline values: CDR1 MNHNS, CDR2 SASEGT. V lost 8 bases and J lost 3; bases outside the gene matches: 7. The length of the CDR3 is 14 residues. The DNA of the CDR3 is TGTGCCAGCGCTGCAGGGGGAGGTGGAAACACCATATATTTT. This encodes CASAAGGGGNTIYF.

The rearrangement links TRBV6-5 to TRBJ1-4; 7 positions match TRBD1. CDR1 and CDR2 from the germline V gene are MNHEY and SVGAGI. The CDR3 length is 14 residues. V shed 6 bases and J 5 bases; nucleotides not matched to a gene: 6. The DNA of the CDR3 is TGTGCCAGCAGACTTACAGGGGCCAATGAAAAACTGTTTTTT. This codes for CASRLTGANEKLFF.

The gene calls are TRBV10-2 and TRBJ2-1, with D perhaps TRBD2 (5 bases). CDR3 length equals 13 residues. Trimming left V 2 bases short and J 9 bases short, with 11 bases between. Germline loops: CDR1 WSHSY, CDR2 SAAADI. In DNA, the CDR3 is TGCGCCAGCAGTGAGGGAGCGGTTGGTGAGCAGTTCTTC. Translating gives CASSEGAVGEQFF.

The chain combines TRBV7-6 with TRBJ2-7; 7 nucleotides line up with TRBD2. V was clipped by 5 bases and J by 5 bases; unmatched bases: 6. CDR1 is SGHVS and CDR2 is FNYEAQ in the germline V gene. This CDR3 comprises 13 residues. As DNA, the CDR3 is TGTGCCAGCAGCCTATTGGGGACTAACGAGCAGTACTTC. The encoded protein is CASSLLGTNEQYF.

The CDR3 DNA follows: TGTGCCAGCAGCTTAGGTAGCAAAAGCACAGATACGCAGTATTTT. Its translation is CASSLGSKSTDTQYF. The V gene is TRBV11-2, the J gene TRBJ2-3; no clear D. The CDR3 extends over 15 amino acids. V shed 1 base and J shed 0 bases, with 8 bases lying between them. Germline CDR1 SGHAT, CDR2 FQNNGV.

The chain carries TRBV4-3 and TRBJ1-6; perhaps TRBD1 as D (5 bases). Trimming removed 3 bases from V and 4 bases from J, with 16 bases in between. Germline V gives CDR1 LGHNA, CDR2 YSLEER. The CDR3 is made up of 17 amino acids. The CDR3 loop is CASSQHTGDTYNSPLHF. The CDR3 nucleotides read TGCGCCAGCAGCCAGCATACAGGCGATACTTATAATTCACCCCTCCACTTT.

The rearrangement joins TRBV6-5 to TRBJ1-1; no firm D call. The germline gives CDR1 MNHEY, CDR2 SVGAGI. V lost 0 bases, J lost 1 base, and 9 bases lay in between. This CDR3 contains 15 residues. The CDR3 is CASSYSRWRNTEAFF. CDR3 DNA: TGTGCCAGCAGTTACTCGAGGTGGCGGAACACTGAAGCTTTCTTT.

The chain joins TRBV2 to TRBJ2-3; a weak D match, TRBD1 (7 bases). CDR1 and CDR2 (germline): SNHLY, FYNNEI. There are 14 residues in the CDR3. V lost 6 bases to trimming and J lost 4 bases, with 14 bases between them. The CDR3 coding sequence is TGTGCCAGCAGCGGGGGCACAGGGGCAGATACGCAGTATTTT. It is translated as CASSGGTGADTQYF.

The chain uses TRBV15 and TRBJ2-5; the match to TRBD2 covers 7 bases. Germline-derived CDR1 and CDR2 are LNHNV and YYDKDF (reference sequence). J lost 2 bases, V lost 0 bases, and 6 bases had no gene match. This CDR3 has 16 amino acids. The CDR3 region is CATSRDRLAGQETQYF. The CDR3 DNA reads as TGTGCCACCAGCAGAGATCGACTAGCCGGGCAAGAGACCCAGTACTTC.

The chain has TRBV9 and TRBJ2-1, with D perhaps matching TRBD2 (5 bases). The CDR3 covers 13 residues. Trimming cost V 7 bases and J 0 bases, with 8 bases left between them. Germline CDR1 and CDR2: SGDLS and YYNGEE. The CDR3, as DNA: TGTGCCAGCCGGGGTAGCTCCTACAATGAGCAGTTCTTC. It codes for CASRGSSYNEQFF.